This T cell receptor (beta chain) was found in a study of cytomegalovirus exposure and HLA in healthy donors (TCRdb year 2017). With respect to the entire study: An earlier analysis of 587 of the donors reported 276 Gb of sequence data and approximately 120 million unique TCR beta sequences obtained from about 179 million T cells. On average, roughly 200,000 unique TCR beta nucleotide sequences were sequenced per donor among 398 genotyped donors of the cohort, with roughly 19% of those sequences being non-productive. In an earlier analysis of about 590 of the donors, high-throughput TCR beta sequencing was used to judge whether each TCR beta V gene segment behaved as functional or pseudogenic. Alongside the repertoire data, information on donor age, sex, ethnicity and CMV serostatus was compiled. Rather than using new phenotypic data, the later analysis identified candidate immune exposures from TCR beta sequences and from how often those sequences occurred across donors. Typing coverage varied by locus: about 629-630 donors for A, B, C, DRB1 and DQB1; roughly 510 for DQA1; more than 600 for DPA1; fewer than 480 for DPB1. The study profiled the T cell repertoires of 500 to 800 subjects by immunosequencing and related them to cytomegalovirus serostatus. High-throughput TCR immunosequencing, statistical association of individual TCRs with disease status, and machine learning were combined to predict cytomegalovirus infection status. Because of strong linkage in the cohort, five DR-DQ haplotypes were treated as single units for association and clustering. In a later genetic analysis, genome-wide SNP genotypes for 398 of the 666 donors were used, and that subset was treated as a discovery cohort. The study was designed to test whether signatures of past pathogen exposure could be identified by cataloging public T cell receptors. HLA typing covered class I and class II loci at four-digit resolution. Besides the first cohort of about 730 subjects, a separate validation cohort made up of 120 different subjects was used. All discovery cohort repertoires had been generated using a single sequencing platform. An early release covering just under 650 HLA-typed donors comprised about 310 gigabases of sequencing data and tens of millions of unique TCR sequences. A later analysis re-analyzed previously published TCR beta repertoires from roughly 600 donors and added high-resolution HLA genotyping to study TCR occurrence patterns. Of the 300 to 500 genotyped donors, 70% to 90% were placed in the genetic ancestry cluster associated with self-reported Caucasian donors.

Library prep was done by the immunoSEQ multiplex PCR assay. A mixture of 60 forward primers for TCR Vbeta segments and 13 reverse primers for TCR Jbeta segments was used in the multiplex PCR. The CDR3 region of rearranged TCR beta genes was amplified from genomic DNA with a multiplex PCR assay. The amplified TCR beta libraries were sequenced on the Illumina HiSeq System as 87-base-pair reads. Per the source publication's procedure: Across the 670 or so repertoires, a later analysis counted 78 million or so unique TCR beta chains, around 11 million of which were shared by at least two donors. A nearest-neighbor algorithm error-corrected the raw reads and collapsed the reads into unique sequences, merging closely related sequences to remove PCR and sequencing errors. CDR3 sequences were aligned to IMGT reference sequences to assign V, D and J gene segments. For a sequence to be retained, a match of at least six nucleotides to both a V gene segment and a J gene segment was required. Rearrangements were called productive when the CDR3 lacked stop codons and stayed in frame with V and J; all others were non-productive. CDR3 was defined by IMGT convention, running from the second conserved V-encoded cysteine to the conserved J-encoded phenylalanine. The earlier analysis of fewer than 700 of the donors excluded sequences that lacked an unambiguous match to a single V gene segment. An earlier analysis of 587 of the donors called V segments functional above 56.7% productive rearrangements and segregating when the between-donor standard deviation exceeded 5%. A statistical classification framework was built for diagnosing cytomegalovirus status from the catalog of TCR beta chain sequences. In a later analysis, TCR nucleotide sequences were compared against IMGT/GENE-DB human TR gene sequences so that V and J genes could be assigned. A later analysis assigned CDR3 sequences and most-parsimonious VDJ recombination scenarios with the TCRdist pipeline. In a later analysis, each TCR beta chain was defined by its CDR3 amino acid sequence together with its V-gene family, and reads without a unique V-gene family were excluded. A later analysis removed 450 to 600 highly shared, low-generation-probability nucleotide sequences to deal with suspected cross-contamination and a sequencing artifact. In a later analysis, a clonal expansion index was calculated for each public chain from normalized within-repertoire ranks of inferred template counts. In a later analysis, generation probabilities were computed using a VDJ recombination model fitted to out-of-frame rearrangements, and the results were checked against IGoR. In a later analysis, TCR-TCR, TCR-HLA and TCR-CMV co-occurrence was scored with hypergeometric tests, and a repertoire-size bias correction was applied to TCR pairs. False discovery rates were estimated in a later analysis by permuting HLA or CMV assignments 20 times. A later analysis grouped co-occurring TCRs with DBSCAN, adding TCRdist sequence similarity when clustering within HLA-allele-positive subsets. For co-occurrence clustering, repertoires with fewer than 30,000 or more than 120,000 public chains were excluded, along with roughly 5 repertoires with anomalous nucleotide sharing. In its TCRdb copy, this immuneACCESS table keeps in-frame sequences only and misses some clones. Where compared with another copy, unresolved V genes explain less than half of these, and the others have no known cause. V, J and clone size are those of that table, while D and trimming were read from the DNA. The sample table records around 280,000 clones; approximately 90% of these occur just once. About 2% of the sample lies in the top ten.

In total, 666 healthy bone marrow donors made up the cohort. At the time of sampling, all cohort members were nominally healthy, though unrecorded immune exposures were likely present. The donor was CMV seronegative and was included in the group of several hundred seronegative cohort members. A peripheral blood sample was collected from each donor, and TCR beta sequencing was performed on peripheral blood mononuclear cells. Genomic DNA was extracted from the blood cell samples with the Qiagen DNeasy Blood Extraction Kit. Summary of the overall study and its limitations: Strong co-occurrence of HLA alleles, especially DR and DQ, made assigning TCR associations to individual alleles difficult. HLA typing was unavailable for some donors at each locus, so association tests used only the typed subset. Because counts were too low, seventeen rarely observed V segments, including chromosome 9 orphons, were left out of the earlier analysis of a few hundred of the donors. A later genetic analysis reported fewer N-insertions in productive TCRs among donors in an Asian-associated ancestry cluster than the 666-donor mean. Some IMGT-functional V segments, including TRBV6-2 and TRBV6-3, could not be distinguished by the 87-base-pair reads and were therefore excluded. A later analysis associated 16,951 TCR beta sequences with specific HLA alleles at a false discovery rate of 0.05. Broadly in line with IMGT annotations, most TCR beta V segments showed up in productive rearrangements about 87% or about 30% of the time in an earlier analysis of several hundred of the donors. In vitro tests confirmed that a few of the cytomegalovirus-associated TCR beta chains recognize cytomegalovirus antigens. It was suggested by the authors that the approach could potentially be generalized to other disease states and immunological phenotypes. An association between a missense DCLRE1C variant and V-gene and J-gene trimming of TCR beta chains was found in a later genetic analysis and replicated in an independent cohort. According to a later analysis, most CMV-associated TCR beta chains appeared to be HLA-restricted, and the HLA associations seemed to be driven largely by CMV exposure. This cohort had only TCR beta chains sequenced, and the lack of alpha or paired-chain data limited which features could be detected. Correlated functional status among segregating V segments might be attributable to linkage disequilibrium, but an unknown experimental factor could not be ruled out. In a later analysis, HLA-associated TCR beta chains showed more clonal expansion and lower generation probabilities than non-associated chains that were equally common. The presence/absence analyses assumed that sequencing depth was roughly uniform across donors, and that assumption may not be true. In a later analysis, the rate of TCR association differed among HLA loci, with DRB1 alleles having the most associated TCRs and HLA-C alleles having the fewest. A cluster of highly shared sequence variants was judged likely to be a technical artifact of the sequencing pipeline. A later analysis reported that several top co-occurrence clusters appeared linked to parvovirus B19, influenza, CMV and Epstein-Barr virus. A further reported finding was that TCR beta sequences accurately predicted the HLA-A and HLA-B alleles for most subjects in the first cohort. In both the original and validation cohorts, the classifier was reported to diagnose cytomegalovirus status with high specificity and sensitivity. Most TCR sequences were seen in very few donors, while some public TCRs were found in many individuals. The study gave a list of some 150 TCR beta chains associated with cytomegalovirus. Immune exposure information for the cohort was limited to CMV serostatus.

A word on this clone: Its antigen remains unidentified. No qualities accompany the bases; no much larger clone lies one base away.

The CDR3 measures 14 amino acids from cysteine to phenylalanine. Only the CDR3 DNA stays, 42 bases, in frame from base 1. The germline V gene (reference sequence) yields PRHDT for CDR1 and FYEKMQ for CDR2. V lost 4 bases and J lost 7 bases, and the count of bases not matched to a germline gene is 6. The sequenced sample consisted of PBMCs. The sequence joins TRBV13 to TRBJ2-1; 8 junctional bases match TRBD1. The sequence came from a woman aged 18-29 years in good health and CMV-seronegative. The DNA sequence is given as TGTGCCAGCAGCTGGGGACAGGACCGAAATGAGCAGTTCTTC. This is translated as CASSWGQDRNEQFF.